This TCR beta chain is from a study of cytomegalovirus exposure and HLA in healthy donors. Study-level information: Early on, a data release was issued that held about 85 million unique TCRs from HLA-typed donors.

CDR3 size: 13 residues. Looked up from germline, CDR1 is SEHNR and CDR2 is FQNEAQ (reference sequence). V dropped 2 bases and J dropped 4 bases, with 7 bases sitting between them. Study-wide points: Exclusion applied to some V segments, including TRBV6-2 and TRBV6-3, as they were indistinguishable. As was reported, the classifier diagnosed cytomegalovirus status with high specificity and sensitivity.

On this clone itself: The antigen remains undetermined.

13 Jbeta primers and 60 Vbeta primers were used for the PCR. As processed by the authors: Per a later analysis, the number of unique TCR beta chains was around 80 million, of which some 9.9 million were shared. Here immunoSEQ multiplex PCR was the method, and the copy in TCRdb shows in-frame clones only, minus some. The DNA gave D and trimming, while V, J and clone size come from that table. The sample shows tens of thousands of clones, 78% of them seen only once. Sequences were obtained from PBMCs. The rearrangement uses TRBV7-9 and TRBJ2-3; no clear D gene. The sequence came from a woman in her 40s in good health and CMV-seropositive. The CDR3 nucleotides are TGTGCCAGCAGCTTACTGACTCCAGATACGCAGTATTTT. Encoded protein: CASSLLTPDTQYF.